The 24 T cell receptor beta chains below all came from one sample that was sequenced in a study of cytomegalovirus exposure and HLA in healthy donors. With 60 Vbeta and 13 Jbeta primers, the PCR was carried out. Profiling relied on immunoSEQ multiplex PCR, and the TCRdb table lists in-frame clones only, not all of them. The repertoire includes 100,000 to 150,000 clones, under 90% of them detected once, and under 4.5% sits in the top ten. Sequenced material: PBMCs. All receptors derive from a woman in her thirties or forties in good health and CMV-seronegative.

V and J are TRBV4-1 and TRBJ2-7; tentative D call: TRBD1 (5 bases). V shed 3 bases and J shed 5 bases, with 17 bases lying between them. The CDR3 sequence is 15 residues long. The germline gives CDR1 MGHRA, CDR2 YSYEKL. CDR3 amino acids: CASSQRTLAPNEQYF. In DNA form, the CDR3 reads TGCGCCAGCAGCCAGAGGACATTAGCCCCTAACGAGCAGTACTTC.

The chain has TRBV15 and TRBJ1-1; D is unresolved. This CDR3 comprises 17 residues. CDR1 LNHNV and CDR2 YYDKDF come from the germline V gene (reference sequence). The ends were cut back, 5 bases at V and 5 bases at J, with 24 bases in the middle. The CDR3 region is CATSEQGIGVAKTEAFF. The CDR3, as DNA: TGTGCCACCAGCGAACAAGGGATCGGGGTCGCGAAGACTGAAGCTTTCTTT.

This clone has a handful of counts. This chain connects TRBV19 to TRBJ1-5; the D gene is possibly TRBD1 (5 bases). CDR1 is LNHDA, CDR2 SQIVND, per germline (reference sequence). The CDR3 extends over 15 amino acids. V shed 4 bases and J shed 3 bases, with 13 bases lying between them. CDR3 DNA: TGTGCCAGTAGTAATTCTGCCAGGGACAATCAGCCCCAGCATTTT. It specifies CASSNSARDNQPQHF.

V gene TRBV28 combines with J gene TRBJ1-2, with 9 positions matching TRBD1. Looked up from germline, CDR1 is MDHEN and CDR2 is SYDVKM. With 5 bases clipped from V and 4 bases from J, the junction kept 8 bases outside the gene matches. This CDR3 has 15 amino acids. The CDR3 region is CASSGAGQGPYGYTF. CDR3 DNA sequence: TGTGCCAGCAGTGGTGCGGGACAGGGCCCCTATGGCTACACCTTC.

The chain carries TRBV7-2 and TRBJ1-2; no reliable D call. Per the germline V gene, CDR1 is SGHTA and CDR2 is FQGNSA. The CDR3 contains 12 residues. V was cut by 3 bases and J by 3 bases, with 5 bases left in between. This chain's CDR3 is CASSLSDYGYTF. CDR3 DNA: TGTGCCAGCAGCTTGTCAGACTATGGCTACACCTTC.

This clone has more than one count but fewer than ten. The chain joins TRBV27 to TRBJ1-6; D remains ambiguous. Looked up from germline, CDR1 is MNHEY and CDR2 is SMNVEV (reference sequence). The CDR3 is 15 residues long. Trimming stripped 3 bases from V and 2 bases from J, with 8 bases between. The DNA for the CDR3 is TGTGCCAGCAGTTTCAGCGGACCCTATAATTCACCCCTCCACTTT. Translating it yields CASSFSGPYNSPLHF.

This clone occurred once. CDR3 sequence reads: CASSQGASGRGDTQYF. CDR3 coding DNA: TGTGCCAGCAGCCAAGGGGCTAGCGGGAGGGGTGATACGCAGTATTTT. The chain uses TRBV4-2 and TRBJ2-3; 12 bases agree with TRBD2. Trimming took 1 base from V and 6 from J; bases not matched to a gene: 5. Per germline, CDR1 LGHNA and CDR2 YNFKEQ. This CDR3 spans 16 amino acids.

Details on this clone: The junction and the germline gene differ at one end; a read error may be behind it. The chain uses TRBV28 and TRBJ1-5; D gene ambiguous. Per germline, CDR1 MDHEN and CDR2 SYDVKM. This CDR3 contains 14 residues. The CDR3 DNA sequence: TGTGCCAGCAGTCCGTTTCGGTTACCCCATCGGAGGCGTTTT. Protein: CASSPFRLPHRRRF.

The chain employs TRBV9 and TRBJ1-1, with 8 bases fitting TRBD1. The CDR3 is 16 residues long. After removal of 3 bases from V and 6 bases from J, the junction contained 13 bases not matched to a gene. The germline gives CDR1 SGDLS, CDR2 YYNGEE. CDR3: CASSDRGGSTAAEAFF. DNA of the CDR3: TGTGCCAGCAGCGACAGGGGGGGATCTACTGCGGCTGAAGCTTTCTTT.

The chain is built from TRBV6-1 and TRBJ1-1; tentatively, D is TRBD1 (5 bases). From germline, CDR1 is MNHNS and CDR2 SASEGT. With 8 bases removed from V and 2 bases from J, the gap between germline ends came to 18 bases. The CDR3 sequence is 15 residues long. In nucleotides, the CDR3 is TGTGCCAGCGGGGGAGGGACCGCCGCCAACACTGAAGCTTTCTTT. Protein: CASGGGTAANTEAFF.

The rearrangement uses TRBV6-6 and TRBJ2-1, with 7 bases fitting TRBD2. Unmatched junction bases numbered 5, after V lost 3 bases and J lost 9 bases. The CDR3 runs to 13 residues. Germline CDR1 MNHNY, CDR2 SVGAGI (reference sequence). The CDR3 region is CASSYAPGGEQFF. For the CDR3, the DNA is TGTGCCAGCAGTTATGCGCCGGGGGGTGAGCAGTTCTTC.

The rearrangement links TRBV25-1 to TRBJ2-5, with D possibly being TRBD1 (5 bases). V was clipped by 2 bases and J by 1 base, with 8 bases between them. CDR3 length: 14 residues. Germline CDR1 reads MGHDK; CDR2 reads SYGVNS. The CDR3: CASSEHRTQETQYF. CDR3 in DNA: TGTGCCAGCAGTGAACACAGGACCCAAGAGACCCAGTACTTC.

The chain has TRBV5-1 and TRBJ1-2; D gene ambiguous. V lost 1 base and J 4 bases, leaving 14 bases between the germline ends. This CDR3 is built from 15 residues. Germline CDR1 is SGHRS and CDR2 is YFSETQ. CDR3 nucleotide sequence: TGCGCCAGCAGCTTGTTATTTGGGCCCCCCTATGGCTACACCTTC. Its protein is CASSLLFGPPYGYTF.

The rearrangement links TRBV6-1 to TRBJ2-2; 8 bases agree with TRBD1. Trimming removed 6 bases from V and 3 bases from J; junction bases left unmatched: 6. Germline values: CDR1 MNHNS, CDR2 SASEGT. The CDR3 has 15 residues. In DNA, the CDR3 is TGTGCCAGCAGATCCAGGGGGCAGGACACCGGGGAGCTGTTTTTT. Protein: CASRSRGQDTGELFF.

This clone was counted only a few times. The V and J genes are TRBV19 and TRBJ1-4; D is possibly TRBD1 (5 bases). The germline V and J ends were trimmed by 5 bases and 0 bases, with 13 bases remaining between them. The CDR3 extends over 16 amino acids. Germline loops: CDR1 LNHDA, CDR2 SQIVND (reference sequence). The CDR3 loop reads CASSSGTTSTNEKLFF. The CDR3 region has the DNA TGTGCCAGTAGTTCCGGGACTACTTCAACTAATGAAAAACTGTTTTTT.

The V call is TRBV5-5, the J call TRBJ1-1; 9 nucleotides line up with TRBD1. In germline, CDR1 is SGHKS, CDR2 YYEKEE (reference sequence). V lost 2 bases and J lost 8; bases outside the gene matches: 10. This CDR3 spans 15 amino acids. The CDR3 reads CASSFSAGTGSEAFF. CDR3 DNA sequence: TGTGCCAGCAGCTTTTCCGCCGGGACAGGGAGCGAAGCTTTCTTT. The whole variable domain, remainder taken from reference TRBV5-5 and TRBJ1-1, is DAGVTQSPTHLIKTRGQQVTLRCSPISGHKSVSWYQQVLGQGPQFIFQYYEKEERGRGNFPDRFSARQFPNYSSELNVNALLLGDSALYLCASSFSAGTGSEAFFGQGTRLTVV.

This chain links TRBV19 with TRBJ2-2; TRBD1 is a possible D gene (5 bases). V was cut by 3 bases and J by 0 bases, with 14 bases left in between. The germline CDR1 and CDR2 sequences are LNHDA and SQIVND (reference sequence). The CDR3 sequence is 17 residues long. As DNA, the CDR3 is TGTGCCAGTAGTATGCTGGTCAGGGTAACGAACACCGGGGAGCTGTTTTTT. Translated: CASSMLVRVTNTGELFF.

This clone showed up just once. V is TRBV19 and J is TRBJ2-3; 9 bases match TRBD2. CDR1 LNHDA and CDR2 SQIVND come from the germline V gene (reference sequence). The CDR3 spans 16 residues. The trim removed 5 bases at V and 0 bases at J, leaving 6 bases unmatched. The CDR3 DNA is TGTGCCAGTAGTCAAGAGCGGGAGGTTAGCACAGATACGCAGTATTTT. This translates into CASSQEREVSTDTQYF.

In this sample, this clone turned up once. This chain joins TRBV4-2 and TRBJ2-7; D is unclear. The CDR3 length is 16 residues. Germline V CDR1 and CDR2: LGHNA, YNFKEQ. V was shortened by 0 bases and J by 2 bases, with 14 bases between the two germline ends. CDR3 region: CASSQDESARPYEQYF. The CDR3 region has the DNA TGTGCCAGCAGCCAAGATGAATCAGCGCGACCCTACGAGCAGTACTTC.

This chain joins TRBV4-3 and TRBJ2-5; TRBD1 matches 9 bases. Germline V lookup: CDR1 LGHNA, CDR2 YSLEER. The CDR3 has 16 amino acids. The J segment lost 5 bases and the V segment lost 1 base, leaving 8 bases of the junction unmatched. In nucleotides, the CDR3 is TGCGCCAGCAGCCAAGGCCACCGGGACAGGGCGGAGACCCAGTACTTC. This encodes CASSQGHRDRAETQYF.

The CDR3: CASSIGQGNTEAFF. CDR3 sequence (DNA): TGTGCCAGTAGTATTGGACAGGGGAACACTGAAGCTTTCTTT. The chain uses TRBV19 and TRBJ1-1; 8 bases map to TRBD1. CDR1 and CDR2 (germline): LNHDA, SQIVND (reference sequence). V gave up 3 bases and J gave up 1 base; unmatched junction bases: 1. The CDR3 sequence is 14 residues long.

CDR3 sequence (DNA): TGTGCCTCTGTTAGCGGGGGGCCCAGAACTGGAAACACCATATATTTT. This encodes CASVSGGPRTGNTIYF. V usage is TRBV28 and J usage is TRBJ1-3, with a tentative D call TRBD1 (6 bases). Germline CDR1 and CDR2: MDHEN and SYDVKM. The CDR3 consists of 16 residues. The V gene lost 11 bases and the J gene lost 2 bases, with 22 bases spanning the gap.

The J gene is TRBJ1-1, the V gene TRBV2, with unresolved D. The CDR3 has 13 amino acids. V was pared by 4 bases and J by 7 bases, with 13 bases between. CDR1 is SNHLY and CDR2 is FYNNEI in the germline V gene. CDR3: CASSVTRGNEAFF. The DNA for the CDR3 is TGTGCCAGCAGTGTCACGCGTGGTAATGAAGCTTTCTTT.

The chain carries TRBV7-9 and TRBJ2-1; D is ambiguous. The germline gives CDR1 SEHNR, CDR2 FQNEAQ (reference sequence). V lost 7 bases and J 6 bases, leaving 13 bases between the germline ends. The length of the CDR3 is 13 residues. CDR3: CASTPGPGNEQFF. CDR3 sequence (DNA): TGTGCCAGCACCCCCGGTCCGGGCAATGAGCAGTTCTTC. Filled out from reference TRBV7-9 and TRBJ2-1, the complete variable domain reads DTGVSQNPRHKITKRGQNVTFRCDPISEHNRLYWYRQTLGQGPEFLTYFQNEAQLEKSRLLSDRFSAERPKGSFSTLEIQRTEQGDSAMYLCASTPGPGNEQFFGPGTRLTVL.